This TCR beta chain was sequenced in a study of Ad26.COV2.S vaccination and SARS-CoV-2 variants. Study observations and caveats: Spike-specific TCR breadth was greater after Ad26.COV2.S than placebo.

Documented treatment: around 19 received Ad26.COV2.S at low or high dose, single or two shots; 5 received placebo; per-sample allocation not given. Each sample was drawn 63 days after the first injection (of vaccine or placebo). The method was immunoSEQ multiplex PCR; TCRdb's version includes in-frame clones alone and lacks a portion of them. Of around 500,000 clones in the sample, roughly nine tenths were seen once. About this clone itself: The antigen is not known.

This sequence was found in a person aged 18-65 years who received the Ad26.COV2.S COVID-19 vaccine or a placebo. Here the sequenced sample was peripheral blood, taken in a trial of Ad26.COV2.S vaccine versus placebo.

CDR3 sequence: CASSSGTPETQYF. The CDR3 nucleotides read TGTGCCAGCAGCTCAGGGACTCCAGAGACCCAGTACTTC. The gene calls are TRBV7-2 and TRBJ2-5; a weak D match, TRBD2 (6 bases). The CDR3 sequence is 13 residues long. The V and J ends lost 4 bases and 4 bases respectively, with 10 bases between them. CDR1 SGHTA and CDR2 FQGNSA come from the germline V gene.